This T cell receptor beta chain originates from a study of T cells after yellow fever vaccination. Study-level results: Repertoires obtained by FACS sorting could include abundant clonotypes that entered as contaminants from the bulk population.

TCRdb called the 5' RACE reads again in MiXCR, with one record for every CDR3 protein. In the table there are hundreds of thousands of distinct CDR3 sequences, approximately 15% of which are singletons. On this clonotype itself: Its antigen is as yet unknown.

The CDR3 spans 14 residues. Germline lookup yields CDR1 SQVTM and CDR2 ANQGSEA. V lost 0 bases, J lost 3 bases, and 10 bases lay in between. The sequence came from a man aged 25 to 40 who received the YFV17D yellow fever vaccine. The sequencing here drew on PBMCs, taken on the day of the yellow fever booster vaccination. V and J are TRBV29-1 and TRBJ2-3; unclear D gene. In DNA form, the CDR3 reads TGCAGCGTTGAAGATACCTTTACTACAGATACGCAGTATTTT. It encodes CSVEDTFTTDTQYF.